This TCR beta chain is drawn from a study of CD8 T cells in Susac syndrome. This CDR3 contains 13 residues. Trimming stripped 6 bases from V and 3 bases from J, with 11 bases between. From germline, CDR1 is MGHDK and CDR2 SYGVNS. Roughly 0.45 to 1 ug RNA was reverse transcribed with random hexamers. An immunoSEQ multiplex PCR amplified TCR beta CDR3 over 54 Vbeta and 13 Jbeta. TCRdb analysed the immunoSEQ multiplex PCR reads with MiXCR anew, one entry per CDR3 protein. The sample lists approximately 74,000 distinct CDR3 sequences, around 94% seen once, with roughly 1% in the top ten. In the case of this clonotype: Its antigen is as yet unknown.

Findings and caveats of the study: The study's TCR sequencing and HLA analysis drew on a certain number of individuals. That number was acknowledged as relatively small.

Sequencing was performed on CD8+ T cells from PBMCs. The source is a human donor with Susac syndrome. The chain is built from TRBV25-1 and TRBJ1-1; maybe TRBD1 (5 bases). CDR3 in amino acids: CASRPSGDTEAFF. Written as DNA, the CDR3 is TGTGCCAGCAGGCCCTCGGGGGACACTGAAGCTTTCTTT. Variable domain in full (rest from reference TRBV25-1 and TRBJ1-1): EADIYQTPRYLVIGTGKKITLECSQTMGHDKMYWYQQDPGMELHLIHYSYGVNSTEKGDLSSESTVSRIRTEHFPLTLESARPSHTSQYLCASRPSGDTEAFFGQGTRLTVV.